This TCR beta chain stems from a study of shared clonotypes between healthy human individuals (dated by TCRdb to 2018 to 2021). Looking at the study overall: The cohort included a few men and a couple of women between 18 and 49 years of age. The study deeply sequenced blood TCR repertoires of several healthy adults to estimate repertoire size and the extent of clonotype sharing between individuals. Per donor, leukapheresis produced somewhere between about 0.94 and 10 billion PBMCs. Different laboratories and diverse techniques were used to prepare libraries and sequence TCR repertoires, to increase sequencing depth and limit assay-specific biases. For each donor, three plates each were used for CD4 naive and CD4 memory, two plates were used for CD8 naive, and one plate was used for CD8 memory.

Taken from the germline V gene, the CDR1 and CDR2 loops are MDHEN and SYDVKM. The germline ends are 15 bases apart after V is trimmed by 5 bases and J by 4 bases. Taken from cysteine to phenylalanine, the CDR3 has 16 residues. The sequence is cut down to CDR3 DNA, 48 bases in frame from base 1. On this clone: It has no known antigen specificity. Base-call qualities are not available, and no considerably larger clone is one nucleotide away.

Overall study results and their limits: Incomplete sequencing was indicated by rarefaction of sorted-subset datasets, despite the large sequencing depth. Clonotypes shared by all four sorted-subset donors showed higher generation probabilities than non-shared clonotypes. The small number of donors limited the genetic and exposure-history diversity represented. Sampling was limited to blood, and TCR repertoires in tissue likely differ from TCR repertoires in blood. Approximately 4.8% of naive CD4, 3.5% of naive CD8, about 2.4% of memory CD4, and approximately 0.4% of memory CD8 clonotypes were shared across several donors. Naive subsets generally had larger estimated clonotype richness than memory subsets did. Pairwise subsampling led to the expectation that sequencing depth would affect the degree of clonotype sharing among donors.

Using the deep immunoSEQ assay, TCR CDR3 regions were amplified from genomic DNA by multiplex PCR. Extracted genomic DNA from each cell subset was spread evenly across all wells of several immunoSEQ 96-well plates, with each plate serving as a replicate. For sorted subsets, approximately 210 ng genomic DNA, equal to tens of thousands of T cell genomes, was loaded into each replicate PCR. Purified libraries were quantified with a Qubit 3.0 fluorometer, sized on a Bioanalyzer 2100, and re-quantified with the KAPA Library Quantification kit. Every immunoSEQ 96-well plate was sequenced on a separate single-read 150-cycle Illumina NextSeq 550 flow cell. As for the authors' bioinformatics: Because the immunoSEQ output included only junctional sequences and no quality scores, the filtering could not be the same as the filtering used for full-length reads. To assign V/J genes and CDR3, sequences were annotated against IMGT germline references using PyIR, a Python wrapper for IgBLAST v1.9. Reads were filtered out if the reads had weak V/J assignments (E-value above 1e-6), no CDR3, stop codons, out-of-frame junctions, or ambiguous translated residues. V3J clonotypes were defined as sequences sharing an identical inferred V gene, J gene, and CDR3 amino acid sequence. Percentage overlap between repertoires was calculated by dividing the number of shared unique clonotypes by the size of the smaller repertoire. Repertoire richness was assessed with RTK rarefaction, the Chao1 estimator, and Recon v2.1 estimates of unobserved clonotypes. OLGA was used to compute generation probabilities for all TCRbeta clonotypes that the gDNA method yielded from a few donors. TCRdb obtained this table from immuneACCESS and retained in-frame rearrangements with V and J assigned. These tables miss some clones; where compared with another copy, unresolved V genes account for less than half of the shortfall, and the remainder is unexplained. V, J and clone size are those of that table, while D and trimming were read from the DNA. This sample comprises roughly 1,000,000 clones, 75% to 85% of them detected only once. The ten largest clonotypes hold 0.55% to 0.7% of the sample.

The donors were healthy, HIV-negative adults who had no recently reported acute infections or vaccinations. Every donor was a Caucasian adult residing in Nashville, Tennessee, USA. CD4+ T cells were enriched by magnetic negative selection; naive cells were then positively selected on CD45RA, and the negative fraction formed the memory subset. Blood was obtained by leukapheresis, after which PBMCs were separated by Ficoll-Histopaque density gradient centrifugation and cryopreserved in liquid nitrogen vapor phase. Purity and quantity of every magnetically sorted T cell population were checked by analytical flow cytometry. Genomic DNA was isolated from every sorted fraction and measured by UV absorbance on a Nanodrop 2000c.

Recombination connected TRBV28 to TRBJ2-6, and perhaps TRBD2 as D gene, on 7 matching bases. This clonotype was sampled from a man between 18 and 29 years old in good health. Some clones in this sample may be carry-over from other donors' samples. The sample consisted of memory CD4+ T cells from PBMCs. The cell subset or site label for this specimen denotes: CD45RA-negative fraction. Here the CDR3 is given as CASSNPGGPGANVLTF. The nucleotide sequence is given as TGTGCCAGCAGTAACCCGGGGGGCCCAGGGGCCAACGTCCTGACTTTC.